Listed below are T cell receptor beta chains from one sample, sequenced in a study of beta chain features in type 1 diabetes. Generated by immunoSEQ multiplex PCR, the TCRdb table keeps only in-frame clones and is missing some. The profile shows around 110,000 clones, about a sixth of them singletons. The specimen was central memory CD4+ T cells from blood. These receptors were taken from a man aged 30 to 45 with type 1 diabetes. Each CDR3 is given with its conserved first and last residue. A D gene is named only where the DNA matches it firmly. Some rows mark clone size as missing; the rest say once, few, many or name a class of expanded clone.

.	.	TRBJ1-2	TRBV14	TGTGCCAGCAGCTCCGGGACGGATTATGGCTACACCTTC	CASSSGTDYGYTF
.	.	TRBJ2-7	TRBV5-1	TGCGCCAGCAGCTTGTTGGAGGGGCGATACGAGCAGTACTTC	CASSLLEGRYEQYF
many	.	TRBJ2-1	TRBV4-3	TGCGCCAGCAGCCAAGAGGAGGGTCCCTACAATGAGCAGTTCTTC	CASSQEEGPYNEQFF
.	.	TRBJ1-5	TRBV5-1	TGCGCCAGCAGCTTGGCGTTAGGGGATCAGCCCCAGCATTTT	CASSLALGDQPQHF
.	.	TRBJ2-5	TRBV27	TGTGCCAGCAGTCCTAAGACCCCCCCAAGTGCCCAGTACTTC	CASSPKTPPSAQYF
few	.	TRBJ2-2	TRBV29-1	TGCAGCGCAAAAAAGGGCAGTGCGAACACCGGGGAGCTGTTTTTT	CSAKKGSANTGELFF
few	.	TRBJ2-6	TRBV9	TGTGCCAGCAGCCCCGGAGACTCTGGGGCCAACGTCCTGACTTTC	CASSPGDSGANVLTF
.	TRBD1	TRBJ2-7	TRBV28	TGTGCCAGCAGTTTGGGGGACAGGGAGGTGTACTTC	CASSLGDREVYF
.	TRBD1	TRBJ2-3	TRBV6-5	TGTGCCAGCAGTTTCCCCAGACAGGGTGGGAATACGCAGTATTTT	CASSFPRQGGNTQYF
.	.	TRBJ1-3	TRBV4-3	TGCGCCAGCAGCCAAGATAAGGGAACCATATATTTT	CASSQDKGTIYF
few	.	TRBJ2-6	TRBV29-1	TGCAGCGTTAATGTAGGCTCTGGGGCCAACGTCCTGACTTTC	CSVNVGSGANVLTF